The source of this T cell receptor beta chain is a study of identical twins. A single record per CDR3 protein comes from TCRdb applying MiXCR to the 5' RACE reads. The sample has about 290,000 distinct CDR3 sequences; less than 9.5% are singletons. The CDR3 covers 16 residues. Trimming cost V 0 bases and J 2 bases, with 13 bases left between them. Germline assignment: CDR1 MDHEN and CDR2 SYDVKM. A few counts support this clonotype. Separately, the same data were catalogued under a study of yellow fever vaccine responses in identical twins.

Sample: CD8+ T cells sorted from blood. The source of this sequence is a woman aged 18-29 years in good health. The J gene is TRBJ1-2, the V gene TRBV28; D may be TRBD1 (5 bases). CDR3 nucleotide sequence: TGTGCCAGCAGTTTATGGGTCGGGGACGGGAACTATGGCTACACCTTC. This translates into CASSLWVGDGNYGYTF.